The 25 T cell receptor beta chains presented below share a single source sample, sequenced in a study of identical twins. Each CDR3 protein gets one entry after TCRdb re-called the 5' RACE reads with MiXCR. Of around 480,000 distinct CDR3 sequences listed, approximately 14% were seen once; the top ten hold 0.4% to 0.55%. These same data were also listed under a study on yellow fever vaccine responses in identical twins.

The source material was CD4+ T cells sorted from blood. Receptors originate from a woman between 18 and 30 years old in good health.

This chain uses TRBV5-6 with TRBJ2-7; D unclear. The germline V and J ends were trimmed by 0 bases and 2 bases, with 15 bases remaining between them. Germline loops: CDR1 SGHDT, CDR2 YYEEEE. The CDR3 has 16 amino acids. CDR3 amino acids: CASSLVSAMGTYEQYF. In DNA form, the CDR3 reads TGTGCCAGCAGCTTGGTGTCCGCAATGGGGACCTACGAGCAGTACTTC.

This clonotype was counted a few times. This chain uses TRBV20-1 with TRBJ1-4; D unresolved. The germline CDR1 and CDR2 sequences are DFQATT and SNEGSKA (reference sequence). Trimming stripped 5 bases from V and 4 bases from J, with 20 bases between. The CDR3 loop spans 16 amino acids. CDR3: CSAGPSGVHGNEKLFF. CDR3 DNA: TGCAGTGCTGGCCCCAGCGGGGTACACGGTAATGAAAAACTGTTTTTT.

In this sample, this clonotype turned up a few times. CDR3 region: CATSDPGTGSYEQYF. The DNA of the CDR3 is TGTGCCACCAGTGACCCCGGGACGGGCTCCTACGAGCAGTACTTC. The genes are TRBV24-1 and TRBJ2-7; tentatively, D is TRBD1 or TRBD2 (5 bases each). The CDR3 length is 15 residues. V was clipped by 4 bases and J by 0 bases, with 12 bases between them. Germline V lookup: CDR1 KGHDR, CDR2 SFDVKD.

The chain has TRBV6-5 and TRBJ2-6; D is ambiguous. The V end was cut by 1 base, the J end by 0 bases, with 10 bases between. The CDR3 sequence is 17 residues long. CDR1 and CDR2 from the germline V gene are MNHEY and SVGAGI. The CDR3 DNA reads as TGTGCCAGCAGTTACTGGCAGAGTTCCTCTGGGGCCAACGTCCTGACTTTC. Translating it yields CASSYWQSSSGANVLTF.

Only a few counts were recorded for this clonotype. DNA of the CDR3: TGTGCCAGCAGCTCCCAAGCGGGGACTAGCACAGATACGCAGTATTTT. It codes for CASSSQAGTSTDTQYF. V is TRBV9 and J is TRBJ2-3; 7 nucleotides align to TRBD2. V lost 4 bases and J lost 0; bases outside the gene matches: 8. This CDR3 is 16 amino acids long. CDR1 is SGDLS and CDR2 is YYNGEE in the germline V gene.

The chain links TRBV18 to TRBJ2-1; D perhaps matches TRBD2 (5 bases). Trimming cost V 4 bases and J 0 bases, with 28 bases left between them. The germline V gene encodes CDR1 KGHSH and CDR2 LQKENI. The CDR3 has 21 amino acids. The chain's CDR3 is CASSLFDPILGAASSYNEQFF. DNA for the CDR3: TGTGCCAGCTCACTATTCGACCCCATCCTCGGAGCGGCCAGCTCCTACAATGAGCAGTTCTTC.

This clonotype turned up a few times. V is TRBV5-1 and J is TRBJ1-2; 8 bases match TRBD1. Germline CDR1 and CDR2: SGHRS and YFSETQ. With 0 bases clipped from V and 4 bases from J, the junction kept 11 bases outside the gene matches. The CDR3 contains 17 residues. In DNA, the CDR3 is TGCGCCAGCAGCTTGGAGACAGGGGAAAGGGCGTCCTATGGCTACACCTTC. Protein: CASSLETGERASYGYTF.

This clonotype was seen a handful of times. The chain links TRBV20-1 to TRBJ2-5, with D possibly TRBD1 on 6 matching bases. The V and J ends lost 0 bases and 2 bases respectively, with 19 bases between them. CDR1 is DFQATT, CDR2 SNEGSKA, per germline (reference sequence). This CDR3 comprises 17 residues. The CDR3 DNA is TGCAGTGCTAGAGATCCCCCACGGGACACGTTACAAGAGACCCAGTACTTC. Translation: CSARDPPRDTLQETQYF.

As DNA, the CDR3 is TGCGCCAGCAGCCTTAGACCAGGGACAGGGGACTCCTACGAGCAGTACTTC. Amino acid sequence: CASSLRPGTGDSYEQYF. The J gene is TRBJ2-7, the V gene TRBV5-1; 10 bases align to TRBD1. This CDR3 comprises 17 residues. The V gene end was trimmed by 4 bases and the J gene end by 0 bases; junction bases not matched to a gene: 10. Germline CDR1 is SGHRS and CDR2 is YFSETQ. The complete variable domain, with remaining parts taken from reference TRBV5-1 and TRBJ2-7, reads KAGVTQTPRYLIKTRGQQVTLSCSPISGHRSVSWYQQTPGQGLQFLFEYFSETQRNKGNFPGRFSGRQFSNSRSEMNVSTLELGDSALYLCASSLRPGTGDSYEQYFGPGTRLTVT.

This clonotype was recorded a few times. The CDR3 here is CASSVDGLGGVVDTQYF. In DNA form, the CDR3 reads TGTGCCAGCAGCGTCGACGGACTAGGCGGTGTTGTGGATACGCAGTATTTT. The chain couples TRBV9 to TRBJ2-3; 7 nucleotides line up with TRBD2. V was clipped by 2 bases and J by 6 bases; unmatched bases: 15. The germline V gene encodes CDR1 SGDLS and CDR2 YYNGEE. The CDR3 consists of 17 residues.

The chain joins TRBV9 to TRBJ2-7, with unresolved D. V lost 0 bases to trimming and J lost 0 bases, with 10 bases between them. This CDR3 spans 15 amino acids. Per the germline V gene, CDR1 is SGDLS and CDR2 is YYNGEE. The CDR3 sequence: CASSVGVLSSYEQYF. The CDR3 coding sequence is TGTGCCAGCAGCGTAGGCGTGCTTAGCTCCTACGAGCAGTACTTC.

This clonotype was picked up a small number of times. The CDR3 loop reads CASRARQETQYF. The CDR3 DNA reads as TGTGCCAGCAGGGCTAGGCAAGAGACCCAGTACTTC. The chain recombines TRBV2 with TRBJ2-5; D remains ambiguous. In germline, CDR1 is SNHLY, CDR2 FYNNEI. The CDR3 sequence is 12 residues long. Trimming pared 6 bases from V and 2 bases from J, leaving 7 bases between.

This sequence joins TRBV4-3 and TRBJ1-6; D gene uncertain. The V gene lost 0 bases and the J gene lost 7 bases, with 13 bases spanning the gap. The CDR3 spans 16 residues. The germline V gene has CDR1 LGHNA and CDR2 YSLEER. CDR3 in DNA: TGCGCCAGCAGCCAAGATCAAGGGATTAGAAATTCACCCCTCCACTTT. Translation gives CASSQDQGIRNSPLHF.

This clonotype was detected a few times. J is TRBJ2-1 and V is TRBV20-1, with D maybe TRBD1 (6 bases). There are 15 residues in the CDR3. Germline V lookup: CDR1 DFQATT, CDR2 SNEGSKA (reference sequence). Between the trimmed V and J ends, which lost 3 bases and 0 bases, there was a span of 12 bases. The CDR3 sequence is CSAREPRGSYNEQFF. The CDR3 DNA is TGCAGTGCTAGGGAGCCCAGGGGCTCCTACAATGAGCAGTTCTTC.

V gene TRBV7-9 combines with J gene TRBJ1-5; possible D gene TRBD1, 5 bases. The V and J ends lost 3 bases and 4 bases respectively, with 10 bases between them. The CDR3 has 14 amino acids. The germline CDR1 and CDR2 sequences are SEHNR and FQNEAQ (reference sequence). DNA of the CDR3: TGTGCCAGCAGCTTTTCCCCAGGGAATCAGCCCCAGCATTTT. This encodes CASSFSPGNQPQHF. Variable domain in full (rest from reference TRBV7-9 and TRBJ1-5): DTGVSQNPRHKITKRGQNVTFRCDPISEHNRLYWYRQTLGQGPEFLTYFQNEAQLEKSRLLSDRFSAERPKGSFSTLEIQRTEQGDSAMYLCASSFSPGNQPQHFGDGTRLSIL.

This clonotype showed up just a few times. This sequence joins TRBV3-1 and TRBJ2-7; D remains ambiguous. The CDR3 has 16 residues. The ends were cut back, 2 bases at V and 1 base at J, with 15 bases in the middle. The germline CDR1 and CDR2 sequences are LGHDT and YNNKEL (reference sequence). CDR3 bases: TGTGCCAGCAGCCAAACGGCCCGATTTCTATCCTACGAGCAGTACTTC. Translated, it gives CASSQTARFLSYEQYF.

The chain combines TRBV11-2 with TRBJ2-2; 12 bases agree with TRBD2. Germline values: CDR1 SGHAT, CDR2 FQNNGV. There are 18 residues in the CDR3. V was clipped by 5 bases and J by 4 bases; unmatched bases: 11. The CDR3 DNA reads as TGTGCCAGCAGCCCAGGACTAGCGGGGCCCGGGGGCACCGGGGAGCTGTTTTTT. This encodes CASSPGLAGPGGTGELFF.

The chain links TRBV20-1 to TRBJ2-3; 8 bases line up with TRBD2. This CDR3 is built from 16 residues. The V gene end was trimmed by 6 bases and the J gene end by 0 bases; junction bases not matched to a gene: 11. Germline CDR1 and CDR2: DFQATT and SNEGSKA (reference sequence). The DNA of the CDR3 is TGCAGTGCCCGGGGGGTACTAGCGGCTAGCACAGATACGCAGTATTTT. As protein: CSARGVLAASTDTQYF.

The chain combines TRBV2 with TRBJ1-1, with a weak D call TRBD1 (5 bases). The CDR3 totals 13 residues. Trimming removed 6 bases from V and 1 base from J, with 9 bases in between. CDR1 is SNHLY and CDR2 is FYNNEI in the germline V gene. CDR3 coding DNA: TGTGCCAGCAGCAGGGAGGCGAACACTGAAGCTTTCTTT. Translating gives CASSREANTEAFF.

The chain combines TRBV20-1 with TRBJ2-7; 10 bases agree with TRBD2. In germline, CDR1 is DFQATT, CDR2 SNEGSKA (reference sequence). The J segment lost 3 bases and the V segment lost 2 bases, leaving 7 bases of the junction unmatched. The CDR3 consists of 15 residues. For the CDR3, the DNA is TGCAGTGCTAGATCCACTAGCGGGGCGCGCTACGAGCAGTACTTC. It is translated as CSARSTSGARYEQYF.

This clonotype has just a few counts. This chain joins TRBV7-2 and TRBJ2-2; tentative D call: TRBD2 (6 bases). V was trimmed by 5 bases and J by 4 bases, leaving 17 bases between them. Germline CDR1 and CDR2: SGHTA and FQGNSA. The CDR3 covers 16 residues. CDR3 DNA sequence: TGTGCCAGCAGCCCCCCTCCAGGGCGGGGCACCGGGGAGCTGTTTTTT. Translation: CASSPPPGRGTGELFF.

This clonotype was seen ten or more times. The V call is TRBV14, the J call TRBJ2-3; D gene ambiguous. CDR1 is SGHDN and CDR2 is FVKESK in the germline V gene. The ends were cut back, 3 bases at V and 5 bases at J, with 3 bases in the middle. This CDR3 is built from 11 residues. The CDR3 DNA is TGTGCCAGCAGCCAGAGAGATACGCAGTATTTT. This encodes CASSQRDTQYF.

The rearrangement links TRBV2 to TRBJ2-2; 9 bases align to TRBD1. Looked up from germline, CDR1 is SNHLY and CDR2 is FYNNEI. Trimming cost V 10 bases and J 4 bases; bases outside gene matches: 4. The CDR3 loop spans 13 amino acids. CDR3 sequence (DNA): TGTGCCACCGACAGGGGGGGCACCGGGGAGCTGTTTTTT. Translating it yields CATDRGGTGELFF.

The rearrangement joins TRBV24-1 to TRBJ2-1, with D maybe TRBD1 (6 bases). Germline lookup yields CDR1 KGHDR and CDR2 SFDVKD. The V and J ends lost 4 bases and 7 bases respectively, with 10 bases between them. The CDR3 has 13 amino acids. Here the CDR3 reads CATSDRQGNEQFF. The DNA of the CDR3 is TGTGCCACCAGTGACCGCCAGGGGAATGAGCAGTTCTTC.

The chain recombines TRBV21-1 with TRBJ2-5; TRBD2, the table's D call, lacks a check against the DNA. TRBV21-1 has pseudogene status. This CDR3 comprises 20 residues. In nucleotides, the CDR3 is TGTGCCAGCAGCAAAGTCGCCCCCTACTCTAGCGGGGGCCGCCAAGAGACCCAGTACTTC. It encodes CASSKVAPYSSGGRQETQYF.